These T cell receptor beta chains were read from a single sample in a study of blood T cell repertoires in COVID-19. TCRdb's copy holds only in-frame clones and misses some; the assay was immunoSEQ multiplex PCR. The sample holds some 150,000 clones, 86% seen once. Sequenced material: peripheral blood. These receptors were collected from a woman older than 75 in a cohort sampled during active or convalescent COVID-19. The CDR3 runs from the conserved cysteine through the conserved F or W. A D gene is named only where the DNA matches it firmly. Size is omitted from some rows. Given values are once, few, many or a class for expanded clones.

V gene	J gene	clone size	D gene	CDR3 DNA	CDR3 protein
TRBV7-9	TRBJ2-1	NA	NA	TGTGCCAGCAGCTTAAGCAGGGGAATCGATGAGCAGTTCTTC	CASSLSRGIDEQFF
TRBV7-9	TRBJ2-5	NA	TRBD2	TGTGCCAGCAGCTTAGGCGGGGGGGCAGTAGAGACCCAGTACTTC	CASSLGGGAVETQYF
TRBV27	TRBJ2-1	NA	NA	TGTGCCAGCAGTTCGCCGGGACAACTAGTTGAGCAGTTCTTC	CASSSPGQLVEQFF
TRBV10-3	TRBJ1-2	few	NA	TGTGCCATCAGTGAGAACAGGGATTCTTTCGGCTACACCTTC	CAISENRDSFGYTF
TRBV4-3	TRBJ2-1	NA	TRBD2	TGCGCCAGCAGCCAAGGACTAGCGAAATTGTCACGCAATGAGCAGTTCTTC	CASSQGLAKLSRNEQFF
TRBV29-1	TRBJ1-5	NA	NA	TGCAGCGTTGCATCTGGAGGGTCAAATAGCAATCAGCCCCAGCATTTT	CSVASGGSNSNQPQHF
TRBV18	TRBJ2-7	NA	TRBD2	TGTGCCAGCTCACCACCGAGCGGGGGAGCCTACGAGCAGTACTTC	CASSPPSGGAYEQYF
TRBV19	TRBJ1-2	NA	NA	TGTGCCAGTATACTGGACGGAGGACTGAACTATGGCTACACCTTC	CASILDGGLNYGYTF
TRBV5-1	TRBJ2-2	NA	TRBD1	TGCGCCAGCAGCGCAAGACAGGGGGCGGCCGGGGAGCTGTTTTTT	CASSARQGAAGELFF
TRBV11-3	TRBJ2-5	NA	NA	TGTGCCAGCAGCTTGTGGGGGGGCGAAGAGACCCAGTACTTC	CASSLWGGEETQYF
TRBV3-1/TRBV3-2	TRBJ1-1	NA	NA	TGTGCCAGCAGCCATCCCCGAAGCGGGGGGCCCAGCACTGAAGCTTTCTTT	CASSHPRSGGPSTEAFF
TRBV29-1	TRBJ1-2	NA	NA	TGCAGCGTTGGCCGGGACTATGGCTACACCTTC	CSVGRDYGYTF
TRBV5-4	TRBJ2-6	NA	NA	TGTGCCAGCAGCGCGGCTAACTCTGGGGCCAACGTCCTGACTTTC	CASSAANSGANVLTF
TRBV25-1	TRBJ1-2	many	NA	TGTGCCAGCAGTATTACAACCTATGGCTACACCTTC	CASSITTYGYTF
TRBV2	TRBJ1-3	NA	NA	TGTGCCAGCAGTGAAGCCGGGGGTACCTCTGGAAACACCATATATTTT	CASSEAGGTSGNTIYF
TRBV10-2	TRBJ1-1	NA	NA	TGCGCCAGCACCGAGGAAATGAACACTGAAGCTTTCTTT	CASTEEMNTEAFF
TRBV20-1	TRBJ1-3	NA	NA	TGCAGTGCTAGTATGGGGCACTCTGGAAACACCATATATTTT	CSASMGHSGNTIYF
TRBV5-6	TRBJ1-2	NA	TRBD1	TGTGCCAGCAGCGGGGACAGGGGACGCCTTCTTGGCTACACCTTC	CASSGDRGRLLGYTF
TRBV10-3	TRBJ2-5	NA	NA	TGTGCCATCACAGGGGACCAAGAGACCCAGTACTTC	CAITGDQETQYF
TRBV7-8	TRBJ2-3	NA	NA	TGTGCCAGCAGCTCCCGCCAGGGTATTACAGATACGCAGTATTTT	CASSSRQGITDTQYF
TRBV30	TRBJ2-7	NA	TRBD1	TGTGCCTGGACGGGACAGGGGGCTCTTAGTTACGAGCAGTACTTC	CAWTGQGALSYEQYF
TRBV19	TRBJ2-3	NA	TRBD1	TGTGCCAGTTCGACAGGGGGTCTTTCAGATACGCAGTATTTT	CASSTGGLSDTQYF
TRBV5-1	TRBJ1-6	NA	NA	TGCGCCAGCAGCTTACCAGGGGCAAACTCACCCCTCCACTTT	CASSLPGANSPLHF
TRBV15	TRBJ1-3	NA	NA	TGTGCCACCAGCAGAGACACGCGGGGGATTGCTGGAAACACCATATATTTT	CATSRDTRGIAGNTIYF
TRBV19	TRBJ2-1	NA	TRBD2	TGTGCCAGTAGTATCGTTCTAGCGGCTTACAATGAGCAGTTCTTC	CASSIVLAAYNEQFF
TRBV5-1	TRBJ2-5	NA	TRBD1	TGCGCCAGCAGCTTGACAGGGGAAGGTGAGACCCAGTACTTC	CASSLTGEGETQYF
TRBV7-9	TRBJ2-7	NA	NA	TGTGCCAGCAGCTTAGTATTTAGGGTAGGGAGCTCCTACGAGCAGTACTTC	CASSLVFRVGSSYEQYF
TRBV11-2	TRBJ1-2	NA	NA	TGTGCCAGCAGCTTAGAGAGTGGGAGACAAGCTAACTATGGCTACACCTTC	CASSLESGRQANYGYTF
TRBV15	TRBJ2-5	NA	TRBD1	TGTGCCACCAGCACGGACAGGGCACAAGAGACCCAGTACTTC	CATSTDRAQETQYF
TRBV19	TRBJ2-2	NA	TRBD1	TGTGCCAGTAGTATGGACAGGGGTCGATTTATGAACACCGGGGAGCTGTTTTTT	CASSMDRGRFMNTGELFF
TRBV7-9	TRBJ2-5	few	NA	TGTGCCAGCGAGTCGGGGGTGCCAGGGGAGACCCAGTACTTC	CASESGVPGETQYF